These 32 T cell receptor beta chains were sequenced from one sample in a study of CD8 T cells in Susac syndrome. cDNA came from around 0.5 to 1 ug RNA primed by random hexamers. Via MiXCR, TCRdb re-called the immunoSEQ multiplex PCR reads, giving one row per CDR3 protein. The data hold 130,000 or so distinct CDR3 sequences, with about 94% observed a single time. Sequenced material: CD8+ T cells from PBMCs. All receptors come from a human donor with Susac syndrome.

This clonotype was observed once. This chain joins TRBV7-9 and TRBJ2-5; the match to TRBD1 covers 8 bases. Germline V lookup: CDR1 SEHNR, CDR2 FQNEAQ (reference sequence). Trimming cost V 7 bases and J 3 bases; bases outside gene matches: 10. The CDR3 totals 15 residues. The CDR3 loop is CASTTGQALEETQYF. Here the CDR3 DNA reads TGTGCCAGCACCACGGGACAGGCCCTAGAAGAGACCCAGTACTTC.

The V and J genes are TRBV15 and TRBJ2-4, with TRBD2 matching 12 bases. Germline loops: CDR1 LNHNV, CDR2 YYDKDF (reference sequence). The V and J ends lost 0 bases and 4 bases, in that order; junction bases with no gene match: 4. The CDR3 is 17 residues long. The CDR3 loop reads CATSRDVTSGSKNIQYF. Written as DNA, the CDR3 is TGTGCCACCAGCAGAGATGTGACTAGCGGGAGTAAAAACATTCAGTACTTC.

This clonotype has a single count. The chain employs TRBV29-1 and TRBJ2-1; no clear D. The V end was cut by 5 bases, the J end by 5 bases, with 10 bases between. The germline CDR1 and CDR2 sequences are SQVTM and ANQGSEA. The CDR3 length is 12 residues. For the CDR3, the DNA is TGCAGCGTTAGGGCCCTGAACAATGAGCAGTTCTTC. Its protein product is CSVRALNNEQFF.

The chain employs TRBV5-1 and TRBJ1-6; D may be TRBD1 (6 bases). With 3 bases removed from V and 7 bases from J, the gap between germline ends came to 11 bases. CDR1 SGHRS and CDR2 YFSETQ come from the germline V gene. The CDR3 extends over 14 amino acids. The CDR3 sequence is CASSYRQENSPLHF. The CDR3 DNA reads as TGCGCCAGCAGCTACCGACAGGAGAATTCACCCCTCCACTTT.

The chain links TRBV7-2 to TRBJ2-7, with TRBD1 as a possible D gene (6 bases). With 1 base removed from V and 7 bases from J, the gap between germline ends came to 17 bases. This CDR3 comprises 15 residues. Per germline, CDR1 SGHTA and CDR2 FQGNSA. This CDR3 reads CASSLVGASSEEQYF. Written as DNA, the CDR3 is TGTGCCAGCAGCTTAGTGGGGGCCAGCTCTGAGGAGCAGTACTTC.

The J gene is TRBJ2-2, the V gene TRBV10-3, with 7 nucleotides matching TRBD1. Germline V gene lookup returns CDR1 ENHRY and CDR2 SYGVKD. Germline trimming cut 4 bases from V and 4 bases from J; bases unmatched to any gene: 6. The CDR3 has 15 amino acids. The CDR3: CAISGAGTATGELFF. The CDR3 bases are TGTGCCATCAGTGGCGCCGGGACAGCCACCGGGGAGCTGTTTTTT.

The CDR3: CASSLAWQENSPLHF. In DNA, the CDR3 is TGTGCCAGCAGCTTGGCCTGGCAGGAGAATTCACCCCTCCACTTT. The chain links TRBV5-4 to TRBJ1-6; D not certain. There are 15 residues in the CDR3. V was shortened by 0 bases and J by 7 bases, with 11 bases between the two germline ends. Germline CDR1 and CDR2: SGHNT and YYREEE (reference sequence).

The chain carries TRBV4-1 and TRBJ1-1; 9 positions match TRBD1. The trim removed 4 bases at V and 3 bases at J, leaving 6 bases unmatched. The CDR3 sequence is 15 residues long. The V gene's germline CDR1 is MGHRA and CDR2 YSYEKL. DNA for the CDR3: TGCGCCAGCAGCCCCTTACGACAGGGGGACACTGAAGCTTTCTTT. This sequence encodes CASSPLRQGDTEAFF.

V and J are TRBV4-1 and TRBJ2-3; 7 bases map to TRBD2. Trimming removed 0 bases from V and 2 bases from J; junction bases left unmatched: 5. This CDR3 has 16 residues. CDR1 and CDR2 (germline): MGHRA, YSYEKL. For the CDR3, the DNA is TGCGCCAGCAGCCAAGAATGGAGCGGGGTCACAGATACGCAGTATTTT. This translates into CASSQEWSGVTDTQYF.

Here the CDR3 reads CASGFDQGGEQFF. DNA for the CDR3: TGTGCTAGTGGTTTCGATCAAGGGGGTGAGCAGTTCTTC. The rearrangement joins TRBV12-5 to TRBJ2-1, with D possibly being TRBD1 (6 bases). Between the trimmed V and J ends, which lost 3 bases and 9 bases, there was a span of 12 bases. This CDR3 spans 13 amino acids. Germline lookup yields CDR1 LGHNT and CDR2 FRNRAP.

This chain joins TRBV7-9 and TRBJ1-1; 10 nucleotides match TRBD1. V dropped 6 bases and J dropped 3; count of bases not matched to a gene: 13. The CDR3 runs 17 residues. Germline CDR1 is SEHNR and CDR2 is FQNEAQ (reference sequence). This CDR3 is CASSSPGQGMGDTEAFF. In DNA form, the CDR3 reads TGTGCCAGCAGTTCTCCGGGACAGGGGATGGGGGACACTGAAGCTTTCTTT. The full variable domain, rest sourced from reference TRBV7-9 and TRBJ1-1, is DTGVSQNPRHKITKRGQNVTFRCDPISEHNRLYWYRQTLGQGPEFLTYFQNEAQLEKSRLLSDRFSAERPKGSFSTLEIQRTEQGDSAMYLCASSSPGQGMGDTEAFFGQGTRLTVV.

This sequence joins TRBV4-1 and TRBJ1-2, with 10 bases that match TRBD1. The germline CDR1 and CDR2 sequences are MGHRA and YSYEKL. CDR3 length: 15 residues. Losses at the gene ends were 3 bases for V and 3 bases for J; bases not matched to a gene: 4. CDR3: CASSHRTGGDYGYTF. The CDR3 DNA reads TGCGCCAGCAGCCACCGGACAGGGGGAGACTATGGCTACACCTTC.

The chain has TRBV20-1 and TRBJ2-7; D might be TRBD1 (6 bases). V lost 1 base, J lost 3 bases, and 13 bases lay in between. The CDR3 has 14 residues. Germline assignment: CDR1 DFQATT and CDR2 SNEGSKA (reference sequence). The CDR3 reads CSARAEDSDYEQYF. The DNA of the CDR3 is TGCAGTGCTAGAGCCGAGGACAGTGACTACGAGCAGTACTTC.

The chain is built from TRBV14 and TRBJ1-2; TRBD1 agrees at 7 bases. J lost 13 bases, V lost 4 bases, and 9 bases had no gene match. This CDR3 is 12 amino acids long. The V gene's germline CDR1 is SGHDN and CDR2 FVKESK. For the CDR3, the DNA is TGTGCCAGCAGCCTGGGACAGACGCGCTCCACCTTC. Its translation is CASSLGQTRSTF.

The CDR3 region is CSVGRDEKLFF. For the CDR3, the DNA is TGCAGCGTGGGACGGGATGAAAAACTGTTTTTT. The V gene is TRBV29-1, the J gene TRBJ1-4; TRBD1 is a possible D gene (5 bases). CDR1 is SQVTM, CDR2 ANQGSEA, per germline. Trimming removed 6 bases at V and 6 bases at J, with 8 bases between. This CDR3 spans 11 amino acids. The full variable domain, its missing parts supplied by reference TRBV29-1 and TRBJ1-4, is SAVISQKPSRDICQRGTSLTIQCQVDSQVTMMFWYRQQPGQSLTLIATANQGSEATYESGFVIDKFPISRPNLTFSTLTVSNMSPEDSSIYLCSVGRDEKLFFGSGTQLSVL.

This chain uses TRBV18 with TRBJ2-1; 11 nucleotides agree with TRBD2. This CDR3 spans 16 amino acids. From germline, CDR1 is KGHSH and CDR2 LQKENI. Trimming took 3 bases from V and 4 from J; bases not matched to a gene: 5. CDR3 amino acids: CASSPTSGESYNEQFF. The CDR3 coding sequence is TGTGCCAGCTCACCGACTAGCGGGGAGAGTTACAATGAGCAGTTCTTC.

In this sample, this clonotype turned up once. This chain uses TRBV6-5 with TRBJ1-1, with D possibly matching TRBD1 (5 bases). The V gene's germline CDR1 is MNHEY and CDR2 SVGAGI. The ends were cut back, 2 bases at V and 4 bases at J, with 11 bases in the middle. This CDR3 comprises 14 residues. The DNA of the CDR3 is TGTGCCAGCAGTTACGGGATGGGGGGCACTGAAGCTTTCTTT. It codes for CASSYGMGGTEAFF.

This clonotype has just one count. This chain joins TRBV6-5 and TRBJ1-5; D not certain. The CDR3 covers 13 residues. Deletions cut 0 bases from V and 4 bases from J, with 4 bases between. The germline V gene encodes CDR1 MNHEY and CDR2 SVGAGI. CDR3 DNA: TGTGCCAGCAGTTACTCTCCGAATCAGCCCCAGCATTTT. This translates into CASSYSPNQPQHF.

This chain joins TRBV11-1 and TRBJ1-1; D gene unclear. CDR3 length: 12 amino acids. Trimming took 0 bases from V and 7 from J, leaving 6 bases between them. Germline CDR1 is SGHAT and CDR2 is FQDESV (reference sequence). The chain's CDR3 is CASSLALGEAFF. The CDR3 DNA sequence: TGTGCCAGCAGCTTAGCGTTGGGTGAAGCTTTCTTT.

The chain combines TRBV4-1 with TRBJ1-2, with 7 nucleotides matching TRBD1. The V gene's germline CDR1 is MGHRA and CDR2 YSYEKL. J gave up 1 base and V 4 bases, and 3 bases lay outside the gene matches. CDR3 length: 14 amino acids. The CDR3 here is CASSPGQLNYGYTF. In nucleotides, the CDR3 is TGCGCCAGCAGCCCGGGACAGCTTAACTATGGCTACACCTTC.

The rearrangement joins TRBV9 to TRBJ2-7; D not certain. Germline V gene sequence: CDR1 SGDLS, CDR2 YYNGEE. The CDR3 is 15 amino acids. Trimming pared 0 bases from V and 2 bases from J, leaving 12 bases between. The CDR3 DNA sequence: TGTGCCAGCAGCGTAGAAGGAAATCGGGCCTACGAGCAGTACTTC. Protein sequence: CASSVEGNRAYEQYF.

The rearrangement uses TRBV20-1 and TRBJ1-2; D unclear. The V and J ends lost 6 bases and 4 bases respectively, with 18 bases between them. Germline CDR1 and CDR2: DFQATT and SNEGSKA (reference sequence). CDR3 length: 14 residues. The CDR3 loop is CSATIDTAFYGYTF. CDR3 coding DNA: TGCAGTGCCACTATAGATACAGCTTTCTATGGCTACACCTTC.

The chain has TRBV29-1 and TRBJ1-1; D is unclear. CDR3 length: 12 amino acids. Per the germline V gene, CDR1 is SQVTM and CDR2 is ANQGSEA. The germline V and J ends were trimmed by 2 bases and 2 bases, with 6 bases remaining between them. CDR3 loop: CSVELGNTEAFF. In DNA form, the CDR3 reads TGCAGCGTTGAACTCGGAAACACTGAAGCTTTCTTT.

This rearrangement joins TRBV9 to TRBJ2-5, with TRBD2 matching 9 bases. J gave up 5 bases and V 0 bases, and 8 bases lay outside the gene matches. Germline V gives CDR1 SGDLS, CDR2 YYNGEE. The CDR3 sequence is 16 residues long. CDR3 in amino acids: CASSVAGSGGAETQYF. In DNA, the CDR3 is TGTGCCAGCAGCGTAGCAGGTAGCGGGGGCGCGGAGACCCAGTACTTC.

V usage is TRBV3-1 and J usage is TRBJ1-2; D not certain. The V gene's germline CDR1 is LGHDT and CDR2 YNNKEL (reference sequence). The CDR3 has 13 amino acids. Deletions cut 4 bases from V and 5 bases from J, with 11 bases between. As DNA, the CDR3 is TGTGCCAGCAGCCCGGGCCCTTCTTATGGCTACACCTTC. Its protein is CASSPGPSYGYTF.

J is TRBJ2-2 and V is TRBV21-1; TRBD1 is the table's D call, not checked against the DNA. TRBV21-1 is designated a pseudogene. This CDR3 is built from 17 residues. Written as DNA, the CDR3 is TGTGCCAGCAGCAAAGAGTCGGGACAGCTGAACACCGGGGAGCTGTTTTTT. It yields the protein CASSKESGQLNTGELFF.

The V gene is TRBV19, the J gene TRBJ2-2; D may be TRBD2 (6 bases). From germline, CDR1 is LNHDA and CDR2 SQIVND (reference sequence). CDR3 length: 15 residues. Between the trimmed V and J ends, which lost 0 bases and 4 bases, there was a span of 9 bases. CDR3 loop: CASSIERGGTGELFF. Written as DNA, the CDR3 is TGTGCCAGTAGTATAGAGCGGGGAGGCACCGGGGAGCTGTTTTTT.

As for this clonotype: A read error may be the cause here, since a much bigger clone is one base away. The chain joins TRBV13 to TRBJ2-7, with D possibly being TRBD1 (5 bases). In germline, CDR1 is PRHDT, CDR2 FYEKMQ (reference sequence). The CDR3 has 11 residues. Between the trimmed V and J ends, which lost 7 bases and 4 bases, there was a span of 8 bases. DNA of the CDR3: TGTGCCAGCACTCCAGGGTACGAGCAGTACTTC. Translated, it gives CASTPGYEQYF.

This sequence joins TRBV20-1 and TRBJ1-1; D possibly corresponds to TRBD1 (6 bases). V lost 0 bases to trimming and J lost 0 bases, with 11 bases between them. Germline CDR1 DFQATT, CDR2 SNEGSKA (reference sequence). The CDR3 consists of 15 residues. In DNA, the CDR3 is TGCAGTGCTAGAGACGCCGGACAGCTGAACACTGAAGCTTTCTTT. It is translated as CSARDAGQLNTEAFF.

This clonotype was seen a few times. The V gene is TRBV29-1, the J gene TRBJ2-2; 11 bases map to TRBD2. CDR1 SQVTM and CDR2 ANQGSEA come from the germline V gene. The CDR3 sequence is 16 residues long. J lost 4 bases, V lost 1 base, and 5 bases had no gene match. The CDR3 nucleotides are TGCAGCGTTGAAGTTGGGACTAGCGGTTTCACCGGGGAGCTGTTTTTT. Its translation is CSVEVGTSGFTGELFF.

This rearrangement joins TRBV29-1 to TRBJ2-7; D may be TRBD1 (6 bases). Germline V gene lookup returns CDR1 SQVTM and CDR2 ANQGSEA. V lost 5 bases to trimming and J lost 3 bases, with 14 bases between them. The CDR3 has 13 residues. DNA of the CDR3: TGCAGCGTTCTGGGCAGGGACATCTACGAGCAGTACTTC. Translating it yields CSVLGRDIYEQYF.

The rearrangement links TRBV4-3 to TRBJ1-1, with a weak D call TRBD1 (6 bases). V shed 0 bases and J shed 7 bases, with 15 bases lying between them. Germline V gene data show CDR1 as LGHNA and CDR2 as YSLEER. The length of the CDR3 is 15 residues. The CDR3 DNA reads as TGCGCCAGCAGCCAAGAATTGGGCTACAGGGATGAAGCTTTCTTT. Protein sequence: CASSQELGYRDEAFF.